The 30 T cell receptor beta chains given below trace back to one sample, sequenced in a study of CD8+ T cells in alopecia areata. Investigators isolated RNA and reverse transcribed it into cDNA to act as the sequencing template. Clones were sequenced by immunoSEQ multiplex PCR, and TCRdb holds only the in-frame ones, with some missing. The table has some 220,000 clones, 50% to 60% seen once; the top ten hold 1.5% to 2%. Treatment reported: oral pan-JAK inhibitor, 5-10 mg twice daily. This material consisted of CD4+ T cells sorted from blood, taken at week 4, from a patient treated with tofacitinib. Receptors originate from a human donor with alopecia areata.

V and J are TRBV21-1 and TRBJ1-2; the table names TRBD1, a call not compared with the DNA. TRBV21-1 is listed as a pseudogene. This CDR3 region has 14 residues. CDR3 sequence reads: CASSKVDRVGGYTF. CDR3 DNA sequence: TGTGCCAGCAGCAAAGTGGACAGGGTGGGTGGCTACACCTTC.

J is TRBJ2-1 and V is TRBV7-3; D is unclear. The CDR3 is made up of 13 amino acids. Deletions cut 4 bases from V and 5 bases from J, with 9 bases between. Germline values: CDR1 SGHTA, CDR2 FQGTGA. The CDR3 region is CASSSSRDNEQFF. DNA of the CDR3: TGTGCCAGCAGCTCCTCGAGAGACAATGAGCAGTTCTTC.

This clone was picked up a small number of times. The chain carries TRBV28 and TRBJ2-1, with D tentatively TRBD2 (5 bases). The CDR3 is 17 residues long. Germline V gene sequence: CDR1 MDHEN, CDR2 SYDVKM. The ends were cut back, 4 bases at V and 5 bases at J, with 21 bases in the middle. As DNA, the CDR3 is TGTGCCAGCAGTTCGCCCACCATGTCGTGGGAGAACAATGAGCAGTTCTTC. Protein product: CASSSPTMSWENNEQFF. Variable domain in full (rest from reference TRBV28 and TRBJ2-1): DVKVTQSSRYLVKRTGEKVFLECVQDMDHENMFWYRQDPGLGLRLIYFSYDVKMKEKGDIPEGYSVSREKKERFSLILESASTNQTSMYLCASSSPTMSWENNEQFFGPGTRLTVL.

The chain is built from TRBV15 and TRBJ1-1; 8 bases agree with TRBD1. This CDR3 has 13 amino acids. Trimming removed 2 bases from V and 7 bases from J; junction bases left unmatched: 3. Germline V CDR1 and CDR2: LNHNV, YYDKDF (reference sequence). Here the CDR3 DNA reads TGTGCCACCAGCAGAAGACAGGGGATTGAAGCTTTCTTT. It codes for CATSRRQGIEAFF.

The gene calls are TRBV29-1 and TRBJ1-1; 7 bases fit TRBD1. This CDR3 has 13 residues. Looked up from germline, CDR1 is SQVTM and CDR2 is ANQGSEA. Trimming took 7 bases from V and 6 from J; bases not matched to a gene: 11. The CDR3 region is CSGNRGGPPEAFF. The CDR3 DNA reads TGCAGCGGCAACAGGGGCGGTCCCCCTGAAGCTTTCTTT.

The V gene is TRBV29-1, the J gene TRBJ2-6; no definite D call. V was cut by 3 bases and J by 0 bases, with 9 bases left in between. This CDR3 has 15 residues. Germline values: CDR1 SQVTM, CDR2 ANQGSEA. CDR3 bases: TGCAGCGTTGAGTTGGAGAGCTCTGGGGCCAACGTCCTGACTTTC. Translated: CSVELESSGANVLTF.

The chain links TRBV6-1 to TRBJ2-4; D call uncertain. This CDR3 is built from 13 residues. Germline values: CDR1 MNHNS, CDR2 SASEGT. V dropped 3 bases and J dropped 9 bases, with 12 bases sitting between them. For the CDR3, the DNA is TGTGCCAGCAGTGACCCAGCCCCCAGCATTCAGTACTTC. Translating it yields CASSDPAPSIQYF.

The genes are TRBV28 and TRBJ1-6; TRBD1 aligns across 7 bases. This CDR3 has 14 residues. Unmatched junction bases numbered 5, after V lost 5 bases and J lost 7 bases. CDR1 is MDHEN and CDR2 is SYDVKM in the germline V gene. DNA of the CDR3: TGTGCCAGCAGTCTCCGGGACAGAAATTCACCCCTCCACTTT. It specifies CASSLRDRNSPLHF.

This chain joins TRBV6-6 and TRBJ1-1; D is undetermined. Trimming pared 6 bases from V and 5 bases from J, leaving 13 bases between. The length of the CDR3 is 13 residues. Germline V gives CDR1 MNHNY, CDR2 SVGAGI (reference sequence). CDR3 protein: CASRPGSNTEAFF. The CDR3 DNA reads TGTGCCAGCAGGCCGGGGAGTAATACTGAAGCTTTCTTT.

The chain links TRBV30 to TRBJ1-2; 7 nucleotides agree with TRBD1. Per germline, CDR1 GTSNPN and CDR2 SVGIG (reference sequence). V gave up 2 bases and J gave up 4 bases; unmatched junction bases: 7. The CDR3 spans 14 residues. The DNA of the CDR3 is TGTGCCTGGAGTCTAGAGGGACAGTCCTATGGCTACACCTTC. It encodes CAWSLEGQSYGYTF.

This clone was detected only a few times. This chain uses TRBV7-2 with TRBJ1-4, with D uncertain. This CDR3 comprises 13 residues. CDR1 SGHTA and CDR2 FQGNSA come from the germline V gene. Trimming pared 4 bases from V and 7 bases from J, leaving 10 bases between. For the CDR3, the DNA is TGTGCCAGCAGCTCCGCACTGGGTGAAAAACTGTTTTTT. Encoded protein: CASSSALGEKLFF.

The V gene is TRBV29-1, the J gene TRBJ2-1; TRBD1 matches 7 bases. Trimming took 6 bases from V and 3 from J; bases not matched to a gene: 8. Germline lookup yields CDR1 SQVTM and CDR2 ANQGSEA. This CDR3 has 14 residues. The CDR3 here is CSVSSTGNYNEQFF. The DNA of the CDR3 is TGCAGCGTATCCTCGACAGGGAACTACAATGAGCAGTTCTTC.

This sequence joins TRBV6-5 and TRBJ2-7; D possibly corresponds to TRBD1 (5 bases). Deletions cut 2 bases from V and 2 bases from J, with 16 bases between. The CDR3 runs 16 residues. Germline CDR1 reads MNHEY; CDR2 reads SVGAGI. This CDR3 reads CASSYMQGSSTYEQYF. The CDR3, as DNA: TGTGCCAGCAGTTACATGCAGGGTAGCTCGACCTACGAGCAGTACTTC.

The chain combines TRBV30 with TRBJ1-2, with D perhaps TRBD1 (6 bases). This CDR3 region has 10 residues. V was shortened by 7 bases and J by 6 bases, with 9 bases between the two germline ends. CDR1 and CDR2 (germline): GTSNPN, SVGIG (reference sequence). The CDR3 spells CASDSHGYTF. In DNA form, the CDR3 reads TGTGCCTCGGACAGCCATGGCTACACCTTC.

The chain links TRBV6-5 to TRBJ2-7; TRBD1 aligns across 10 bases. Germline V gene lookup returns CDR1 MNHEY and CDR2 SVGAGI. V shed 0 bases and J 7 bases; nucleotides not matched to a gene: 9. The CDR3 runs to 16 residues. This chain's CDR3 is CASSYSFGTGDQEQYF. Written as DNA, the CDR3 is TGTGCCAGCAGTTACTCTTTCGGGACAGGGGATCAGGAGCAGTACTTC.

V gene TRBV2 combines with J gene TRBJ2-7; tentative D call: TRBD1 (5 bases). The CDR3 is 12 residues long. V was clipped by 7 bases and J by 2 bases, with 9 bases between them. Germline V gene sequence: CDR1 SNHLY, CDR2 FYNNEI. In nucleotides, the CDR3 is TGTGCCAGCACCCGACAGACCTACGAGCAGTACTTC. Its protein product is CASTRQTYEQYF.

About this clone: One end of the junction varies from germline; a read error may be responsible. V usage is TRBV27 and J usage is TRBJ2-6; D gene uncertain. CDR1 and CDR2 (germline): MNHEY, SMNVEV (reference sequence). The length of the CDR3 is 13 residues. CDR3 loop: CAGSPFGANVLTF. The CDR3 bases are TGTGCCGGCAGTCCGTTCGGGGCCAACGTCCTGACTTTC.

The DNA of the CDR3 is TGTGCCTGGAGTACCCAGTCCTACGAGCAGTACTTC. Encoded protein: CAWSTQSYEQYF. V and J are TRBV30 and TRBJ2-7; the D is unclear. V was trimmed by 2 bases and J by 1 base, leaving 6 bases between them. Germline V gene sequence: CDR1 GTSNPN, CDR2 SVGIG (reference sequence). CDR3 length equals 12 residues. The whole variable domain, filled in from reference TRBV30 and TRBJ2-7, reads SQTIHQWPATLVQPVGSPLSLECTVEGTSNPNLYWYRQAAGRGLQLLFYSVGIGQISSEVPQNLSASRPQDRQFILSSKKLLLSDSGFYLCAWSTQSYEQYFGPGTRLTVT.

This clone was observed a handful of times. This chain connects TRBV12-5 to TRBJ2-3; possibly TRBD1 for D (5 bases). This CDR3 is built from 14 residues. Trimming pared 6 bases from V and 4 bases from J, leaving 14 bases between. CDR1 and CDR2 from the germline V gene are LGHNT and FRNRAP. In DNA form, the CDR3 reads TGTGCTAGTGGGCTGAGCAGGGTGGCAGATACGCAGTATTTT. Translating gives CASGLSRVADTQYF.

As to this clone: A much more abundant neighbour one base away suggests this may be a read error. Other DNA sequences in the same sample also yield this CDR3. The V gene is TRBV7-9, the J gene TRBJ2-3, with 7 bases identical to TRBD2. The CDR3 has 14 amino acids. V lost 3 bases to trimming and J lost 1 base; unmatched junction nucleotides: 1. The germline CDR1 and CDR2 sequences are SEHNR and FQNEAQ (reference sequence). Written as DNA, the CDR3 is TGTGCCAGCAGCTTGAGCGGGGGCACAGATACGCAGTATTTT. Protein sequence: CASSLSGGTDTQYF.

The V gene is TRBV30, the J gene TRBJ1-2, with no clear D. The CDR3 is made up of 13 amino acids. Deletions cut 5 bases from V and 0 bases from J, with 10 bases between. The germline V gene encodes CDR1 GTSNPN and CDR2 SVGIG (reference sequence). CDR3 protein: CAWAFGTNYGYTF. CDR3 bases: TGTGCCTGGGCCTTCGGGACTAACTATGGCTACACCTTC.

The chain carries TRBV14 and TRBJ1-1; TRBD1 agrees at 7 bases. V was clipped by 4 bases and J by 3 bases; unmatched bases: 2. CDR1 is SGHDN, CDR2 FVKESK, per germline. The CDR3 runs 13 residues. CDR3 sequence reads: CASSPQGDTEAFF. The CDR3 coding sequence is TGTGCCAGCAGCCCCCAGGGGGACACTGAAGCTTTCTTT.

The chain employs TRBV2 and TRBJ1-5, with a tentative D call TRBD1 (5 bases). The germline V gene has CDR1 SNHLY and CDR2 FYNNEI. The length of the CDR3 is 12 residues. V was trimmed by 6 bases and J by 4 bases, leaving 7 bases between them. The CDR3, as DNA: TGTGCCAGCAGGCGGGGGAATCAGCCCCAGCATTTT. As protein: CASRRGNQPQHF.

This clone has just a few counts. The CDR3 nucleotides read TGTGCCAGTAGTCCTCTAGCGGGGGGGCCTGACGAGCAGTACTTC. It translates to CASSPLAGGPDEQYF. V and J are TRBV19 and TRBJ2-7, with 12 bases matching TRBD2. Germline trimming cut 5 bases from V and 5 bases from J; bases unmatched to any gene: 7. In germline, CDR1 is LNHDA, CDR2 SQIVND (reference sequence). This CDR3 comprises 15 residues.

The genes are TRBV7-2 and TRBJ1-6; D is uncertain. The CDR3 runs to 13 residues. Trimming cost V 3 bases and J 10 bases, with 10 bases left between them. The germline gives CDR1 SGHTA, CDR2 FQGNSA. The CDR3, as DNA: TGTGCCAGCAGCTTCGGGAGAGACTCACCCCTCCACTTT. The encoded protein is CASSFGRDSPLHF. The complete variable domain, with remaining parts taken from reference TRBV7-2 and TRBJ1-6, reads GAGVSQSPSNKVTEKGKDVELRCDPISGHTALYWYRQSLGQGLEFLIYFQGNSAPDKSGLPSDRFSAERTGGSVSTLTIQRTQQEDSAVYLCASSFGRDSPLHFGNGTRLTVT.

The chain couples TRBV7-2 to TRBJ2-4; D not certain. Germline CDR1 SGHTA, CDR2 FQGNSA. Trimming left V 3 bases short and J 0 bases short, with 12 bases between. The CDR3 covers 16 residues. CDR3 amino acids: CASSFGRTIAKNIQYF. In nucleotides, the CDR3 is TGTGCCAGCAGCTTCGGACGGACCATAGCCAAAAACATTCAGTACTTC.

The chain carries TRBV27 and TRBJ1-6; 12 bases are a match to TRBD1. Germline V gene sequence: CDR1 MNHEY, CDR2 SMNVEV (reference sequence). This CDR3 is 18 amino acids long. J was trimmed by 7 bases and V by 2 bases; bases with no gene match: 9. The CDR3 loop is CASSLRGQGASLNSPLHF. The CDR3 DNA follows: TGTGCCAGCAGTTTACGGGGACAGGGGGCCTCGTTGAATTCACCCCTCCACTTT.

The chain uses TRBV4-1 and TRBJ2-7, with 9 bases lining up with TRBD2. Per germline, CDR1 MGHRA and CDR2 YSYEKL. Losses at the gene ends were 0 bases for V and 9 bases for J; bases not matched to a gene: 12. The CDR3 extends over 16 amino acids. The CDR3 nucleotides are TGCGCCAGCAGCCAAGAGCCGAGCGGGGGGCTCATCGGGCAGTACTTC. It yields the protein CASSQEPSGGLIGQYF.

V usage is TRBV6-1 and J usage is TRBJ1-1; perhaps TRBD1 as D (5 bases). The CDR3 has 12 amino acids. Germline V gives CDR1 MNHNS, CDR2 SASEGT. The V gene lost 8 bases and the J gene lost 8 bases, with 15 bases spanning the gap. The CDR3, as DNA: TGTGCCAGCGAATTCGTTTCAGGGGAAGCTTTCTTT. Translation: CASEFVSGEAFF.

This chain connects TRBV18 to TRBJ2-7, with D unclear. V was shortened by 3 bases and J by 4 bases, with 7 bases between the two germline ends. The CDR3 is made up of 12 amino acids. Germline V gene sequence: CDR1 KGHSH, CDR2 LQKENI. The CDR3 reads CASSPTLYEQYF. The CDR3 bases are TGTGCCAGCTCACCGACCTTATACGAGCAGTACTTC.